Listed below are T cell receptor beta chains from one sample, sequenced in a study of post-analysis software for immune sequencing data. MiXCR, applied by TCRdb to the PCR reads, yields one record per CDR3 protein. The table has hundreds of thousands of distinct CDR3 sequences, roughly 27% seen once. The source material was blood. All receptors come from a girl between 5 and 17 years old with multiple sclerosis. CDR3s include the opening cysteine and the closing phenylalanine or tryptophan. Fields, in order: clone size, D gene, V gene, J gene, CDR3 protein, CDR3 DNA. A D gene is named only where the DNA matches it firmly. Clone size is not always given. Where it is, it says once, few, many or a class for expanded clones.

few	TRBD1	TRBV12-3/TRBV12-4	TRBJ1-1	CASSDEGTALEAFF	TGTGCCAGCAGTGACGAAGGGACAGCCCTTGAAGCTTTCTTT
few	.	TRBV7-2	TRBJ2-6	CASSLAGSSGANVLTF	TGTGCCAGCAGCTTGGCAGGTAGCTCTGGGGCCAACGTCCTGACTTTC
.	.	TRBV12-3/TRBV12-4	TRBJ1-4	CASTPPHGQNEKLFF	TGTGCCAGCACTCCCCCGCACGGCCAAAATGAAAAACTGTTTTTT
.	TRBD2	TRBV20-1	TRBJ2-5	CSAGETSGQETQYF	TGCAGTGCTGGCGAGACTAGCGGCCAAGAGACCCAGTACTTC
few	.	TRBV29-1	TRBJ2-3	CSVERGTGTDTQYF	TGCAGCGTTGAACGCGGGACTGGCACAGATACGCAGTATTTT
few	TRBD1	TRBV27	TRBJ1-4	CASSLSGTANEKLFF	TGTGCCAGCAGTTTATCGGGGACAGCTAATGAAAAACTGTTTTTT
.	.	TRBV20-1	TRBJ2-1	CSADSGAPVNEQFF	TGCAGTGCTGACTCGGGGGCCCCGGTAAATGAGCAGTTCTTC
.	TRBD2	TRBV7-6	TRBJ2-3	CASSDRLADKTDTQYF	TGTGCCAGCAGCGATAGACTAGCGGATAAAACAGATACGCAGTATTTT
.	TRBD2	TRBV20-1	TRBJ2-7	CSARTSLKPSYEQYF	TGCAGTGCGCGGACTAGCCTAAAACCCTCCTACGAGCAGTACTTC
.	TRBD2	TRBV7-8	TRBJ2-7	CASEGLEGEQYF	TGTGCCAGCGAAGGACTAGAGGGAGAGCAGTACTTC
.	.	TRBV18	TRBJ2-3	CASSPLRDLGTDTQYF	TGTGCCAGCTCACCCCTCCGGGACTTAGGCACAGATACGCAGTATTTT
.	.	TRBV12-3/TRBV12-4	TRBJ1-1	CASSGVLGMNTEAFF	TGTGCCAGCAGTGGGGTATTAGGCATGAACACTGAAGCTTTCTTT
few	TRBD1	TRBV6-6	TRBJ1-2	CASSKQGADGYTF	TGTGCCAGCAGTAAACAGGGGGCTGATGGCTACACCTTC
few	.	TRBV12-3/TRBV12-4	TRBJ2-7	CAGTDTYEQYF	TGTGCCGGCACCGATACCTACGAGCAGTACTTC
few	.	TRBV28	TRBJ2-3	CASSLPSPLPDTQYF	TGTGCCAGCAGTTTGCCAAGCCCCCTCCCAGATACGCAGTATTTT
.	.	TRBV20-1	TRBJ2-2	CSAATERRNTGELFF	TGCAGTGCCGCTACGGAGCGGAGGAACACCGGGGAGCTGTTTTTT
few	.	TRBV4-2	TRBJ1-1	CATENIAGANTEAFF	TGTGCCACCGAAAATATAGCCGGGGCAAACACTGAAGCTTTCTTT
few	TRBD1	TRBV20-1	TRBJ2-7	CSASKWDRAMNEQYF	TGCAGTGCTAGTAAGTGGGACAGGGCTATGAACGAGCAGTACTTC
few	.	TRBV20-1	TRBJ2-7	CSAREIDRTYEQYF	TGCAGTGCTAGAGAAATAGACAGAACCTACGAGCAGTACTTC
.	TRBD2	TRBV3-1	TRBJ2-3	CASSQDESAAGDTQYF	TGTGCCAGCAGCCAAGATGAGAGTGCAGCGGGGGATACGCAGTATTTT
few	TRBD1	TRBV4-1	TRBJ1-1	CASSQARQGNTEAFF	TGCGCCAGCAGCCAAGCCCGACAGGGGAACACTGAAGCTTTCTTT
.	TRBD2	TRBV20-1	TRBJ2-1	CSASRGEMLGNEQFF	TGCAGTGCTAGCCGGGGGGAGATGTTAGGTAATGAGCAGTTCTTC
.	.	TRBV20-1	TRBJ2-7	CSARDPKGTYEQYF	TGCAGTGCTAGAGATCCGAAAGGGACCTACGAGCAGTACTTC